Sequencing of this T cell receptor (beta chain) was carried out in a study of CD4 and CD8 cells across lung adenocarcinoma regions. The CDR3 is made up of 16 amino acids. Germline CDR1 LGHDT, CDR2 YNNKEL (reference sequence). V dropped 0 bases and J dropped 6 bases, with 16 bases sitting between them. TCRdb used MiXCR to reprocess the PCR reads, holding one entry per CDR3 protein. The sample has around 18,000 distinct CDR3 sequences; more than 45% are singletons. Sequenced input: CD8+ T cells from the center of a lung tumor. J is TRBJ2-3 and V is TRBV3-1; D ambiguous. The TCR comes from a female donor with lung adenocarcinoma. The CD4 and CD8 labels of this study may be unreliable. CDR3 residues: CASSQDPTLVGDTQYF. In DNA form, the CDR3 reads TGTGCCAGCAGCCAAGATCCCACCCTAGTCGGGGATACGCAGTATTTT.